This is a list of T cell receptor beta chains from one sample in a study of T-cell reconstitution after alpha-beta-depleted transplantation in children. TCRdb analysed the PCR reads with MiXCR anew, one entry per CDR3 protein. The sample carries some 600,000 distinct CDR3 sequences, about an eighth recorded once. Sequencing used PBMCs, mostly from graft donor cells, obtained 360 days after TCRalphabeta/CD19-depleted stem cell transplant. The source is a male patient aged 10 to 17 who had a stem cell transplant for acute myeloid leukemia, so the T cells may come from the graft donor. The CDR3 runs from the conserved cysteine through the conserved F or W. A D gene is named only where the DNA matches it firmly. The listing skips clone size in some rows; elsewhere it reads once, few, many or a size class.

TRBJ2-3 - few TRBV6-2/TRBV6-3 TGTGCCAGCAGTTGGAGGGACTTGGGCCGGAGGCAGTATTTT CASSWRDLGRRQYF
TRBJ1-1 - many TRBV12-3/TRBV12-4 TGTGCCAGCAGTTTTCTCCGACTCATGAACACTGAAGCTTTCTTT CASSFLRLMNTEAFF
TRBJ2-1 TRBD2 many TRBV7-9 TGTGCCAGCCCGGGACTAGCGGGAGATAATGAGCAGTTCTTC CASPGLAGDNEQFF
TRBJ1-1 - few TRBV6-1 TGTGCCAGCAGTGAAAAGATCCTAAACACTGAAGCTTTCTTT CASSEKILNTEAFF
TRBJ2-3 TRBD1 - TRBV29-1 TGCAGCGTTGCTCGACAGGGTGGCACAGATACGCAGTATTTT CSVARQGGTDTQYF
TRBJ2-1 TRBD2 few TRBV12-3/TRBV12-4 TGTGCCAGCAGTTTGGGGACTAACCACAATGAGCAGTTCTTC CASSLGTNHNEQFF
TRBJ2-5 - few TRBV18 TGTGCCAGCTCTCGAATCAGGGGTACCGTGGAGACCCAGTACTTC CASSRIRGTVETQYF
TRBJ1-2 TRBD1 - TRBV11-3 TGTGCCAGCAGCCTTCGGACAGGCGAACTAATAATCTATGGCTACACCTTC CASSLRTGELIIYGYTF
TRBJ1-1 TRBD1 - TRBV29-1 TGCAGCGTTCGAGGGACAGCTCTCAGAGCTTTCTTT CSVRGTALRAFF
TRBJ2-3 - - TRBV27 TGTGCCAGCAGTTTAAGTTGGGTCACAGATACGCAGTATTTT CASSLSWVTDTQYF
TRBJ2-5 - - TRBV15 TGTGCCACTTCGGGGGTATGGGAGACCCAGTACTTC CATSGVWETQYF
TRBJ2-7 TRBD2 few TRBV20-1 TGCAGTGCTAGACTAGCGGTGATATTAGGGGAGCAGTACTTC CSARLAVILGEQYF
TRBJ2-2 - - TRBV12-3/TRBV12-4 TGTGCCAGCACTCCAAACGTGGATTACACCGGGGAGCTGTTTTTT CASTPNVDYTGELFF
TRBJ2-7 - - TRBV6-2/TRBV6-3 TGTGCCAGCAGTTACGACTTCCCCTACGAGCAGTACTTC CASSYDFPYEQYF
TRBJ2-5 - - TRBV7-9 TGTGCCAGCAGCTTAGTATGGGGAACCCAAGAGACCCAGTACTTC CASSLVWGTQETQYF
TRBJ2-7 TRBD2 few TRBV6-2/TRBV6-3 TGTGCCAGCCAACCACTAGCGGGAGTCGGAAACTACGAGCAGTACTTC CASQPLAGVGNYEQYF
TRBJ2-4 - many TRBV20-1 TGCAGTGCTATCCTCCGGGACCCCCTTCAGAGCAAAAACATTCAGTACTTC CSAILRDPLQSKNIQYF
TRBJ2-2 - - TRBV5-1 TGCGCCAGCAGCCCCGTTGTAGGTCCCCTTGCCGGGAACACCGGGGAGCTGTTTTTT CASSPVVGPLAGNTGELFF
TRBJ1-2 - - TRBV12-3/TRBV12-4 TGTGCCAGCAGTTTTGCCCGGACGGGTCCGGGTGGCTACACCTTC CASSFARTGPGGYTF
TRBJ1-4 - few TRBV7-2 TGTGCCAGCAGCTTACCCCATAATGAAAAACTGTTTTTT CASSLPHNEKLFF
TRBJ1-1 - - TRBV15 TGTGCCACCAGCAGAGACAGGACAGCCCTTGAAGCTTTCTTT CATSRDRTALEAFF
TRBJ1-6 - many TRBV20-1 TGCAGTGCTAGAGATAATCCAGGGTCATATAATTCACCCCTCCACTTT CSARDNPGSYNSPLHF
TRBJ2-7 TRBD1 few TRBV7-3 TGTGCCAGCAGCGCAACAGGGGGTACCTCCTACGAGCAGTACTTC CASSATGGTSYEQYF
TRBJ2-5 TRBD2 - TRBV7-9 TGTGCCAGCGCGGGACTAGCGGGAGAAGAGACCCAGTACTTC CASAGLAGEETQYF
TRBJ1-1 - few TRBV28 TGTGCCAGCAGTGGCCGTTTGGGGGAAGCTTTCTTT CASSGRLGEAFF
TRBJ1-4 - few TRBV20-1 TGCAGTGCTAGAAGGATCCCCTTGAGAGAAAAACTGTTTTTT CSARRIPLREKLFF
TRBJ1-1 TRBD1 few TRBV29-1 TGCAGCGCTCCCAGGTATAGGGGGCCCAACTCGAACACTGAAGCTTTCTTT CSAPRYRGPNSNTEAFF
TRBJ2-7 TRBD1 few TRBV4-1 TGCGCCAGCAGCCAAGATACAGCTCGGGACAGCTACGAGCAGTACTTC CASSQDTARDSYEQYF
TRBJ1-6 - many TRBV7-9 TGTGCCAGCAGCCTGGAGGGTTATAATTCACCCCTCCACTTT CASSLEGYNSPLHF
TRBJ2-1 TRBD2 few TRBV6-1 TGTGCCAGCAGTGAATTAGCGGGAGGGCCTTCCGATGAGCAGTTCTTC CASSELAGGPSDEQFF
TRBJ2-1 - - TRBV14 TGTGCCAGCAGCCACGGAAAATACAATGAGCAGTTCTTC CASSHGKYNEQFF